This T cell receptor (beta chain) was documented in a study of monozygotic twins with inflammatory bowel disease. TCRdb re-called the 5' RACE reads and gives one entry per CDR3 protein, without DNA. Its table records approximately 45,000 distinct CDR3 sequences. The CDR3 consists of 14 residues. The V gene's germline CDR1 is SGHTA and CDR2 FQGNSA. Sequencing was carried out using blood. This clonotype was sampled from a human donor with ulcerative colitis or Crohn's disease, or a healthy co-twin of an affected twin (not recorded which). The chain joins TRBV7-2 to TRBJ2-7. CDR3 amino acids: CASSLMTETYEQYF.